These T cell receptor beta chains were read from a single sample in a study of post-analysis software for immune sequencing data. MiXCR was run by TCRdb on the PCR reads, yielding one entry per CDR3 protein. The repertoire holds under 650,000 distinct CDR3 sequences, with 44% as singletons. Input material: blood. These TCRs come from a girl aged 10-17 years with multiple sclerosis. CDR3s leave out the opening cysteine and the closing phenylalanine or tryptophan. The order of the fields is CDR3 protein, J gene, clone size, V gene, CDR3 length. Clone sizes are given selectively: once, few, many, or a class where the clone is expanded.

ASSQPSDNEQF | TRBJ2-1 | few | TRBV7-9 | 11
ASRAGTSNEQF | TRBJ2-1 | NA | TRBV7-9 | 11
ASSQEDTQY | TRBJ2-3 | few | TRBV6-5 | 9
SVELEAFNYNEQF | TRBJ2-1 | few | TRBV29-1 | 13
ASSRGLAEPTDTQY | TRBJ2-3 | NA | TRBV5-1 | 14
ASSLPGAGTDTQY | TRBJ2-3 | NA | TRBV5-1 | 13
ASSSGYGETQY | TRBJ2-5 | few | TRBV11-3 | 11
ASSSSGGPDTQY | TRBJ2-3 | NA | TRBV7-2 | 12
ASLDPGANVRT | TRBJ2-6 | NA | TRBV5-1 | 11
ASSAKSQGDTEAF | TRBJ1-1 | NA | TRBV9 | 13
ASSTRLAGAVDTQY | TRBJ2-3 | NA | TRBV7-9 | 14
ASSPPRTSGRKQF | TRBJ2-1 | few | TRBV6-5 | 13
ASSLERVGTDTQY | TRBJ2-3 | NA | TRBV12-3/TRBV12-4 | 13
SARLQGVHRTDTQY | TRBJ2-3 | NA | TRBV20-1 | 14
ASSFAGLGGELF | TRBJ2-2 | NA | TRBV6-5 | 12
ASTTGRRPEQETQY | TRBJ2-5 | NA | TRBV6-1 | 14
ASSDGLAGVPQY | TRBJ2-3 | NA | TRBV2 | 12
ASSSPPSGNNEQF | TRBJ2-1 | once | TRBV7-8 | 13
ASSRMADTSEQY | TRBJ2-7 | few | TRBV7-2 | 12
ASSLALVNTEAF | TRBJ1-1 | NA | TRBV5-6 | 12
ASNTYNRDRGLAPYGYT | TRBJ1-2 | NA | TRBV3-1 | 17
ASSSRRTGSPLH | TRBJ1-6 | NA | TRBV12-3/TRBV12-4 | 12